Below, 12 T cell receptor beta chains from the same sample are listed, as sequenced in a study of blood T cell repertoires in COVID-19 (TCRdb year 2020). The library was obtained by the immunoSEQ multiplex PCR assay. TCRdb mirrors the immuneACCESS table, restricted to in-frame sequences. Some clones are absent from its copies; in checked studies, under half trace to an unresolved V gene, and the reason for the others is unknown. This sample comprises approximately 97,000 clones, 65% to 90% of them detected only once. Around 20% of the sample is in the top ten clones. Sequenced material: peripheral blood. These receptors came from a woman aged 80 or older with acute or convalescent COVID-19.

The chain employs TRBV3-1 (or the pseudogene TRBV3-2) and TRBJ1-4; 7 bases match TRBD1. Germline CDR1 is LGHDT and CDR2 is YNNKEL (reference sequence). This CDR3 has 15 residues. V gave up 0 bases and J gave up 8 bases; unmatched junction bases: 6. The CDR3 spells CASSQDGGTAEKLFF. The CDR3 DNA reads as TGTGCCAGCAGCCAAGATGGCGGGACAGCCGAAAAACTGTTTTTT.

The CDR3 protein is CASSDWGGGEQFF. The CDR3 coding sequence is TGTGCCAGCAGTGATTGGGGGGGTGGTGAGCAGTTCTTC. This chain uses TRBV2 with TRBJ2-1, with 7 bases lining up with TRBD2. The length of the CDR3 is 13 residues. Unmatched junction bases numbered 5, after V lost 3 bases and J lost 9 bases. Germline lookup yields CDR1 SNHLY and CDR2 FYNNEI.

This clone was observed once. The chain recombines TRBV2 with TRBJ1-3; a weak D match, TRBD1 (5 bases). Trimming left V 7 bases short and J 2 bases short, with 12 bases between. In germline, CDR1 is SNHLY, CDR2 FYNNEI. The CDR3 covers 14 residues. CDR3 nucleotides: TGTGCCAGCAAATTGGACATCCCTGGAAACACCATATATTTT. This translates into CASKLDIPGNTIYF.

This chain uses TRBV4-2 with TRBJ2-2; perhaps TRBD2 as D (6 bases). The V gene's germline CDR1 is LGHNA and CDR2 YNFKEQ. CDR3 length equals 19 residues. Trimming left V 0 bases short and J 4 bases short, with 21 bases between. DNA for the CDR3: TGTGCCAGCAGCCAAGATACTAGCAACCGGGAATACCTCACCGGGGAGCTGTTTTTT. Protein sequence: CASSQDTSNREYLTGELFF.

This sequence joins TRBV5-1 and TRBJ2-5, with D possibly TRBD2 on 6 matching bases. The CDR3 consists of 13 residues. Germline CDR1 reads SGHRS; CDR2 reads YFSETQ. The V end lost 3 bases, the J end lost 3 bases, and 9 bases lay between the germline ends. The CDR3 DNA reads TGCGCCAGCAGCTGGGGCGGGGAAGAGACCCAGTACTTC. Translating it yields CASSWGGEETQYF. The full variable domain, completed using reference TRBV5-1 and TRBJ2-5, is KAGVTQTPRYLIKTRGQQVTLSCSPISGHRSVSWYQQTPGQGLQFLFEYFSETQRNKGNFPGRFSGRQFSNSRSEMNVSTLELGDSALYLCASSWGGEETQYFGPGTRLLVL.

This rearrangement joins TRBV28 to TRBJ2-7, with D uncertain. The germline gives CDR1 MDHEN, CDR2 SYDVKM. The CDR3 runs 11 residues. With 6 bases removed from V and 5 bases from J, the gap between germline ends came to 8 bases. The chain's CDR3 is CASSVVDEQYF. CDR3 sequence (DNA): TGTGCCAGCAGCGTAGTGGACGAGCAGTACTTC.

V gene TRBV6-5 combines with J gene TRBJ1-1, with a tentative D call TRBD1 (6 bases). V was clipped by 7 bases and J by 5 bases, with 20 bases between them. Per the germline V gene, CDR1 is MNHEY and CDR2 is SVGAGI. The CDR3 loop spans 15 amino acids. The CDR3 sequence: CASISRQVGRTEAFF. The CDR3 coding sequence is TGTGCCAGCATTTCCCGACAGGTGGGGAGAACTGAAGCTTTCTTT.

For this clone: Its ends do not fully match the called genes, so a read error is possible. The V and J genes are TRBV12-3 or TRBV12-4 and TRBJ1-2; D ambiguous. The CDR3 contains 11 residues. The chain's CDR3 is CASSLAGGPNF. In DNA, the CDR3 is TGTGCCAGCAGTTTAGCTGGAGGGCCGAACTTC.

The chain couples TRBV6-5 to TRBJ2-7; maybe TRBD2 (6 bases). This CDR3 is 14 amino acids long. The V end lost 2 bases, the J end lost 2 bases, and 10 bases lay between the germline ends. The germline gives CDR1 MNHEY, CDR2 SVGAGI. The CDR3 coding sequence is TGTGCCAGCAGTTACGTGGGGGGAGCCTACGAGCAGTACTTC. Protein: CASSYVGGAYEQYF.

The rearrangement joins TRBV5-1 to TRBJ2-1; 9 bases map to TRBD2. CDR1 SGHRS and CDR2 YFSETQ come from the germline V gene. CDR3 length: 16 amino acids. The V segment lost 2 bases and the J segment 8 bases; nucleotides outside the gene matches: 11. For the CDR3, the DNA is TGCGCCAGCAGCTTCCCACCGGCGGGGGGGTCTTATGAGCAGTTCTTC. It yields the protein CASSFPPAGGSYEQFF.

The chain carries TRBV2 and TRBJ2-2; D uncertain. CDR1 is SNHLY and CDR2 is FYNNEI in the germline V gene. With 3 bases removed from V and 4 bases from J, the gap between germline ends came to 6 bases. The CDR3 totals 13 residues. CDR3 protein: CASSESGTGELFF. The CDR3 region has the DNA TGTGCCAGCAGTGAGTCCGGCACCGGGGAGCTGTTTTTT.

There are a few counts of this clone. This chain links TRBV12-5 with TRBJ1-6; D call uncertain. V was trimmed by 3 bases and J by 0 bases, leaving 12 bases between them. This CDR3 has 17 amino acids. CDR1 is LGHNT, CDR2 FRNRAP, per germline. CDR3 sequence (DNA): TGTGCTAGTGGTTTAGTCGCTTCGAGCTCCTATAATTCACCCCTCCACTTT. It encodes CASGLVASSSYNSPLHF. Complete variable domain (other parts from reference TRBV12-5 and TRBJ1-6): DARVTQTPRHKVTEMGQEVTMRCQPILGHNTVFWYRQTMMQGLELLAYFRNRAPLDDSGMPKDRFSAEMPDATLATLKIQPSEPRDSAVYFCASGLVASSSYNSPLHFGNGTRLTVT.